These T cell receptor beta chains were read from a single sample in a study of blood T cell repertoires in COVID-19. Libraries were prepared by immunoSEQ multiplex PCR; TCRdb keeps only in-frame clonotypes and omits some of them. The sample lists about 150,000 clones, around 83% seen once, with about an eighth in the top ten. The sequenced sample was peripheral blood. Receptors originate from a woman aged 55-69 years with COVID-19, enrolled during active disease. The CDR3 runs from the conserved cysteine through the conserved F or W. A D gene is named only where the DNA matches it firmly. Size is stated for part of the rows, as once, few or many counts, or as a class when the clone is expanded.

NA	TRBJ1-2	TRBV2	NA	CASSERGPNYGYTF	TGTGCCAGCAGCGAAAGGGGCCCAAACTATGGCTACACCTTC
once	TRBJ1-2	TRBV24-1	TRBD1	CATSDFDRVYGYTF	TGTGCCACCAGTGATTTCGACAGGGTCTATGGCTACACCTTC
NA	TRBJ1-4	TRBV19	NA	CASSIPVTNEKLFF	TGTGCCAGTAGTATCCCGGTAACTAATGAAAAACTGTTTTTT
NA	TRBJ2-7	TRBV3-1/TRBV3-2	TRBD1	CASSPRDRSHEQYF	TGTGCCAGCAGCCCCCGGGACAGGAGCCACGAGCAGTACTTC
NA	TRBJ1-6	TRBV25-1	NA	CASSLYTGNGYNSPLHF	TGTGCCAGCAGTCTTTATACAGGGAACGGCTATAATTCACCCCTCCACTTT
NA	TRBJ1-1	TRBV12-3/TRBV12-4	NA	CASSFVRTEAFF	TGTGCCAGCAGTTTCGTACGGACTGAAGCTTTCTTT
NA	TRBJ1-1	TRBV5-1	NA	CASSYGKTENTEAFF	TGCGCCAGCAGCTATGGAAAGACAGAGAACACTGAAGCTTTCTTT
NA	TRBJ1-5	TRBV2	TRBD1	CASSENRGMSQPQHF	TGTGCCAGCAGTGAGAACAGGGGGATGAGTCAGCCCCAGCATTTT
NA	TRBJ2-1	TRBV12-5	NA	CASGLERYNEQFF	TGTGCTAGTGGTTTGGAGAGATACAATGAGCAGTTCTTC
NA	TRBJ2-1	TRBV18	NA	CASSPNRDSYNEQFF	TGTGCCAGCTCACCGAACCGGGACTCTTACAATGAGCAGTTCTTC
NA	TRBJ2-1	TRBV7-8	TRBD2	CASSHSGGIYNEQFF	TGTGCCAGCAGCCATAGCGGGGGGATCTACAATGAGCAGTTCTTC
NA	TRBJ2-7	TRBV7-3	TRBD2	CASSLKASGSARQYF	TGTGCCAGCAGCTTAAAAGCGAGCGGGAGCGCCCGGCAGTACTTC
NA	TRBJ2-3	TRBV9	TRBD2	CASSVGLVSGSTDTQYF	TGTGCCAGCAGCGTAGGCCTTGTTAGCGGGAGCACAGATACGCAGTATTTT
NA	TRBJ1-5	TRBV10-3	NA	CAISVQGGQPQHF	TGTGCCATCAGTGTTCAAGGGGGTCAGCCCCAGCATTTT
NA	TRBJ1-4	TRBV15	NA	CATSRGGANEKLFF	TGTGCCACCAGCAGGGGGGGGGCAAATGAAAAACTGTTTTTT
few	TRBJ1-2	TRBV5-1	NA	CASSLNGGANGYTF	TGCGCCAGCAGCTTGAACGGGGGGGCTAATGGCTACACCTTC
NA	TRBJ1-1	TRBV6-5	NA	CASARGGMNTEAFF	TGTGCCAGCGCCAGAGGAGGGATGAACACTGAAGCTTTCTTT
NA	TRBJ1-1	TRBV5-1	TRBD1	CASSWRQGADTEAFF	TGCGCCAGCAGCTGGCGGCAGGGGGCGGACACTGAAGCTTTCTTT
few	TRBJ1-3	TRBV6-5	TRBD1	CASRGTGDNGNTIYF	TGTGCCAGCAGGGGGACAGGGGATAACGGAAACACCATATATTTT
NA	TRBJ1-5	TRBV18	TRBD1	CASSPGQENQPQHF	TGTGCCAGCTCACCAGGACAGGAGAATCAGCCCCAGCATTTT
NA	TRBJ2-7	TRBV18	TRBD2	CASSPQGLAGPGDF	TGTGCCAGCTCACCACAGGGACTAGCGGGTCCCGGGGACTTC
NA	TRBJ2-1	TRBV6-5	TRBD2	CASSYSGASGMNEQFF	TGTGCCAGCAGTTACTCGGGGGCTAGCGGGATGAATGAGCAGTTCTTC
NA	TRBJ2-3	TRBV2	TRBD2	CASSTGTSGTDTQYF	TGTGCCAGCAGTACCGGGACTAGCGGCACAGATACGCAGTATTTT
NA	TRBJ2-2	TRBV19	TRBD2	CASSPSGMNTGELFF	TGTGCCAGTAGTCCTAGCGGGATGAACACCGGGGAGCTGTTTTTT
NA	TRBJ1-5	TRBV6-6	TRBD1	CASRGTGGNQPQHF	TGTGCCAGTCGGGGGACAGGGGGCAATCAGCCCCAGCATTTT
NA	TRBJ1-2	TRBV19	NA	CASSSVGPWGYTF	TGTGCCAGTAGTTCCGTTGGGCCGTGGGGCTACACCTTC